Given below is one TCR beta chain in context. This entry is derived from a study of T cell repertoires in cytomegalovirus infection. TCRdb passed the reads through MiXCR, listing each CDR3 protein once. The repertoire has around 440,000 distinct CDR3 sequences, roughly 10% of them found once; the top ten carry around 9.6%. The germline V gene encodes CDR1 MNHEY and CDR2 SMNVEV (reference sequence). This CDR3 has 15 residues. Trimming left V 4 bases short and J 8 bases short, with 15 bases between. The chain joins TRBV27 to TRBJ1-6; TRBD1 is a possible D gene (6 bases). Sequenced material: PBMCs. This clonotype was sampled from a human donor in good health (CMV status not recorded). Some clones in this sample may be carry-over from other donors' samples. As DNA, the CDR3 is TGTGCCAGCAGTTACCTCAGGGGCGGTGATTCACCCCTCCACTTT. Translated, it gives CASSYLRGGDSPLHF.